This TCR beta chain is from a study of beta chain features in type 1 diabetes. Study-level points and caveats: Patients and controls would be equally affected if PCR favored shorter templates. Across all four CD4+ subsets, people with type 1 diabetes showed modestly shorter TCRB CDR3s. Patients showed naive, central memory and Treg TCRB repertoires that appeared more similar than those of healthy donors.

Worth noting for this clone: Antigen unknown.

Investigators reverse transcribed all isolated RNA, so they sequenced expressed TCRB transcripts. The study sequenced naive, central memory and regulatory T cell samples to an average of around 3.4 million reads. The method was immunoSEQ multiplex PCR; TCRdb's version includes in-frame clones alone and lacks a portion of them. The sample lists roughly 100,000 clones, under 30% seen once, with 0.5% to 0.55% in the top ten. By way of CD45RO/CCR7/CD25/CD127/CD95/CD27, the CD4+ regulatory, stem cell-like memory, central memory and naive cells were sorted. The sequenced sample consisted of central memory CD4+ T cells from blood. This receptor was taken from a woman aged 18-29 years with type 1 diabetes.

The DNA for the CDR3 is TGTGCCAGCAGCCTAGGAGGCACAGGGGCCGGCTTTAATGGCTACACCTTC. This translates into CASSLGGTGAGFNGYTF. This rearrangement joins TRBV11-2 to TRBJ1-2, with 7 nucleotides matching TRBD1. The CDR3 runs to 17 residues. The trim removed 5 bases at V and 6 bases at J, leaving 18 bases unmatched. CDR1 and CDR2 (germline): SGHAT, FQNNGV.